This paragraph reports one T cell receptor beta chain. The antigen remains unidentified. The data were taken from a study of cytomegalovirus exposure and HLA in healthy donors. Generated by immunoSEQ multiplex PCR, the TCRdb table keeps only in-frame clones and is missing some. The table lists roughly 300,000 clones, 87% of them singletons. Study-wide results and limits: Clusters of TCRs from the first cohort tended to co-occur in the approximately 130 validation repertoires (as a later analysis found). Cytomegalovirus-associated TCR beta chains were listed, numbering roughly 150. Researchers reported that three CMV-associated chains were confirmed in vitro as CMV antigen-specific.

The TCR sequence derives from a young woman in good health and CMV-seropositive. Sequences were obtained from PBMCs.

The CDR3 DNA follows: TGCGCCAGCAGCCAAGACCTACCTGGGACAGTGAGAAACGAGCAGTACTTC. It yields the protein CASSQDLPGTVRNEQYF. This chain links TRBV4-1 with TRBJ2-7; the match to TRBD1 covers 7 bases. Looked up from germline, CDR1 is MGHRA and CDR2 is YSYEKL. Trimming took 0 bases from V and 5 from J; bases not matched to a gene: 13. CDR3 size: 17 residues.